Each of the 3 T cell receptor beta chains below was sequenced from the same sample in a study of blood T cell repertoires in COVID-19. Here immunoSEQ multiplex PCR was the method, and the copy in TCRdb shows in-frame clones only, minus some. The sample contains roughly 100,000 clones, roughly 92% of which appear only once. Input material: peripheral blood. These receptors all come from a woman aged 50 to 60 with COVID-19, enrolled during active disease.

The chain links TRBV9 to TRBJ1-1; possibly TRBD1 for D (5 bases). This CDR3 region has 14 residues. Trimming left V 0 bases short and J 1 base short, with 7 bases between. CDR1 is SGDLS and CDR2 is YYNGEE in the germline V gene. The CDR3 bases are TGTGCCAGCAGCGTAGGACAGAAGAACACTGAAGCTTTCTTT. Its protein product is CASSVGQKNTEAFF.

The chain joins TRBV14 to TRBJ2-2; D might be TRBD2 (5 bases). Trimming shortened V by 1 base and J by 6 bases, and 6 bases separated the two germline ends. Germline assignment: CDR1 SGHDN and CDR2 FVKESK. The CDR3 sequence is 13 residues long. CDR3 sequence reads: CASSQARAGELFF. DNA of the CDR3: TGTGCCAGCAGCCAAGCGAGGGCCGGGGAGCTGTTTTTT.

This sequence joins TRBV10-1 and TRBJ1-1, with 8 positions matching TRBD1. V dropped 2 bases and J dropped 1; count of bases not matched to a gene: 9. This CDR3 region has 17 residues. Looked up from germline, CDR1 is WNHNN and CDR2 is SYGVQD (reference sequence). CDR3: CASSEVSGQASNTEAFF. The CDR3 DNA sequence: TGCGCCAGCAGTGAGGTTTCGGGACAGGCCTCGAACACTGAAGCTTTCTTT.